The 13 T cell receptor beta chains below were found in one sample sequenced in a study of T cell responses to AZD1222 COVID-19 vaccine. Clones were sequenced by immunoSEQ multiplex PCR, and TCRdb holds only the in-frame ones, with some missing. The sample records approximately 100,000 clones, 75% to 95% being singletons. The starting material was peripheral blood, obtained on day 0 of AZD1222 vaccination. Receptors were obtained from an adult in good health.

In DNA, the CDR3 is TGTGCCAGTAGTATTACGGGGGGGAAGCAGTATTTT. Its protein is CASSITGGKQYF. The genes are TRBV19 and TRBJ2-3; 8 bases agree with TRBD2. The CDR3 is made up of 12 amino acids. From germline, CDR1 is LNHDA and CDR2 SQIVND (reference sequence). The trim removed 3 bases at V and 11 bases at J, leaving 4 bases unmatched.

This clone showed up just once. The chain employs TRBV3-1 (or the pseudogene TRBV3-2) and TRBJ1-5; 8 nucleotides match TRBD1. Germline values: CDR1 LGHDT, CDR2 YNNKEL (reference sequence). The CDR3 is made up of 17 amino acids. Germline trimming cut 4 bases from V and 2 bases from J; bases unmatched to any gene: 10. CDR3 bases: TGTGCCAGCAGCCCACTGGACAGGGTCCTCTGCAATCAGCCCCAGCATTTT. Residues: CASSPLDRVLCNQPQHF.

The V gene is TRBV19, the J gene TRBJ1-1; perhaps TRBD1 as D (6 bases). The V end was cut by 5 bases, the J end by 8 bases, with 21 bases between. The CDR3 loop spans 15 amino acids. Per germline, CDR1 LNHDA and CDR2 SQIVND (reference sequence). CDR3 DNA: TGTGCCAGTAGTGTAGCAGGGGTCCACGGGAACGAAGCTTTCTTT. Its translation: CASSVAGVHGNEAFF.

The chain is built from TRBV5-1 and TRBJ2-7; possible D gene TRBD2, 5 bases. This CDR3 is 13 amino acids long. V was trimmed by 0 bases and J by 2 bases, leaving 6 bases between them. Germline V gene data show CDR1 as SGHRS and CDR2 as YFSETQ. The CDR3 sequence: CASSLEGAYEQYF. The CDR3 nucleotides are TGCGCCAGCAGCTTGGAGGGAGCCTACGAGCAGTACTTC.

Here the CDR3 reads CASSPQNNQPQHF. The CDR3 DNA sequence: TGTGCCAGCAGTCCGCAAAACAATCAGCCCCAGCATTTT. The chain has TRBV2 and TRBJ1-5; D gene unclear. Trimming took off 5 bases at V and 3 bases at J, with 8 bases between the two ends. The CDR3 has 13 residues. Germline CDR1 and CDR2: SNHLY and FYNNEI.

The chain joins TRBV5-4 to TRBJ2-1, with TRBD2 as a possible D gene (6 bases). V was cut by 3 bases and J by 7 bases, with 8 bases left in between. Germline V gives CDR1 SGHNT, CDR2 YYREEE (reference sequence). The CDR3 is 12 residues long. The CDR3: CASSWDFNEQFF. CDR3 DNA sequence: TGTGCCAGCAGCTGGGACTTTAATGAGCAGTTCTTC.

CDR3 region: CASSVTGSLYGYTF. CDR3 in DNA: TGTGCCAGCAGTGTTACTGGATCCCTCTATGGCTACACCTTC. The rearrangement links TRBV28 to TRBJ1-2, with D hard to call. This CDR3 has 14 amino acids. Trimming took 5 bases from V and 4 from J, leaving 14 bases between them. Looked up from germline, CDR1 is MDHEN and CDR2 is SYDVKM.

The V call is TRBV11-2, the J call TRBJ1-4; D is ambiguous. The V gene's germline CDR1 is SGHAT and CDR2 FQNNGV. CDR3 length equals 11 residues. V was cut by 5 bases and J by 6 bases, with 4 bases left in between. The CDR3 sequence: CASSLYEKLFF. CDR3 coding DNA: TGTGCCAGCAGCCTTTATGAAAAACTGTTTTTT.

This rearrangement joins TRBV3-1 (or the pseudogene TRBV3-2) to TRBJ1-6, with D possibly being TRBD1 (5 bases). Trimming removed 4 bases at V and 9 bases at J, with 13 bases between. CDR1 LGHDT and CDR2 YNNKEL come from the germline V gene (reference sequence). This CDR3 has 14 amino acids. CDR3: CASSPGRAGSPLHF. DNA of the CDR3: TGTGCCAGCAGCCCCGGCAGGGCTGGTTCACCCCTCCACTTT.

This chain links TRBV28 with TRBJ2-3; 10 positions agree with TRBD2. The germline V gene encodes CDR1 MDHEN and CDR2 SYDVKM. J lost 4 bases, V lost 6 bases, and 4 bases had no gene match. This CDR3 comprises 14 residues. The CDR3 here is CASSLAGEADTQYF. Written as DNA, the CDR3 is TGTGCCAGCAGCCTAGCGGGGGAGGCAGATACGCAGTATTTT.

The V call is TRBV6-5, the J call TRBJ1-4; 7 nucleotides align to TRBD1. V lost 6 bases and J lost 3; bases outside the gene matches: 7. CDR1 and CDR2 (germline): MNHEY, SVGAGI. The CDR3 is 15 residues long. In nucleotides, the CDR3 is TGTGCCAGCAGACACAGACAGGGACCTAATGAAAAACTGTTTTTT. Protein sequence: CASRHRQGPNEKLFF.

The gene calls are TRBV5-1 and TRBJ1-4, with 9 nucleotides matching TRBD1. The length of the CDR3 is 17 residues. CDR1 is SGHRS and CDR2 is YFSETQ in the germline V gene. V trimming: 0 bases; J trimming: 4 bases; junction bases outside the gene matches: 7. Here the CDR3 reads CASSLGAGTGSNEKLFF. CDR3 DNA sequence: TGCGCCAGCAGCTTGGGAGCCGGGACAGGGAGTAATGAAAAACTGTTTTTT.

This chain links TRBV6-5 with TRBJ1-1; 7 bases are shared with TRBD1. With V trimmed by 0 bases and J by 0 bases, 1 base remained unmatched. Germline values: CDR1 MNHEY, CDR2 SVGAGI. This CDR3 contains 15 residues. CDR3 loop: CASSYSGQMNTEAFF. CDR3 nucleotides: TGTGCCAGCAGTTACTCGGGACAGATGAACACTGAAGCTTTCTTT.